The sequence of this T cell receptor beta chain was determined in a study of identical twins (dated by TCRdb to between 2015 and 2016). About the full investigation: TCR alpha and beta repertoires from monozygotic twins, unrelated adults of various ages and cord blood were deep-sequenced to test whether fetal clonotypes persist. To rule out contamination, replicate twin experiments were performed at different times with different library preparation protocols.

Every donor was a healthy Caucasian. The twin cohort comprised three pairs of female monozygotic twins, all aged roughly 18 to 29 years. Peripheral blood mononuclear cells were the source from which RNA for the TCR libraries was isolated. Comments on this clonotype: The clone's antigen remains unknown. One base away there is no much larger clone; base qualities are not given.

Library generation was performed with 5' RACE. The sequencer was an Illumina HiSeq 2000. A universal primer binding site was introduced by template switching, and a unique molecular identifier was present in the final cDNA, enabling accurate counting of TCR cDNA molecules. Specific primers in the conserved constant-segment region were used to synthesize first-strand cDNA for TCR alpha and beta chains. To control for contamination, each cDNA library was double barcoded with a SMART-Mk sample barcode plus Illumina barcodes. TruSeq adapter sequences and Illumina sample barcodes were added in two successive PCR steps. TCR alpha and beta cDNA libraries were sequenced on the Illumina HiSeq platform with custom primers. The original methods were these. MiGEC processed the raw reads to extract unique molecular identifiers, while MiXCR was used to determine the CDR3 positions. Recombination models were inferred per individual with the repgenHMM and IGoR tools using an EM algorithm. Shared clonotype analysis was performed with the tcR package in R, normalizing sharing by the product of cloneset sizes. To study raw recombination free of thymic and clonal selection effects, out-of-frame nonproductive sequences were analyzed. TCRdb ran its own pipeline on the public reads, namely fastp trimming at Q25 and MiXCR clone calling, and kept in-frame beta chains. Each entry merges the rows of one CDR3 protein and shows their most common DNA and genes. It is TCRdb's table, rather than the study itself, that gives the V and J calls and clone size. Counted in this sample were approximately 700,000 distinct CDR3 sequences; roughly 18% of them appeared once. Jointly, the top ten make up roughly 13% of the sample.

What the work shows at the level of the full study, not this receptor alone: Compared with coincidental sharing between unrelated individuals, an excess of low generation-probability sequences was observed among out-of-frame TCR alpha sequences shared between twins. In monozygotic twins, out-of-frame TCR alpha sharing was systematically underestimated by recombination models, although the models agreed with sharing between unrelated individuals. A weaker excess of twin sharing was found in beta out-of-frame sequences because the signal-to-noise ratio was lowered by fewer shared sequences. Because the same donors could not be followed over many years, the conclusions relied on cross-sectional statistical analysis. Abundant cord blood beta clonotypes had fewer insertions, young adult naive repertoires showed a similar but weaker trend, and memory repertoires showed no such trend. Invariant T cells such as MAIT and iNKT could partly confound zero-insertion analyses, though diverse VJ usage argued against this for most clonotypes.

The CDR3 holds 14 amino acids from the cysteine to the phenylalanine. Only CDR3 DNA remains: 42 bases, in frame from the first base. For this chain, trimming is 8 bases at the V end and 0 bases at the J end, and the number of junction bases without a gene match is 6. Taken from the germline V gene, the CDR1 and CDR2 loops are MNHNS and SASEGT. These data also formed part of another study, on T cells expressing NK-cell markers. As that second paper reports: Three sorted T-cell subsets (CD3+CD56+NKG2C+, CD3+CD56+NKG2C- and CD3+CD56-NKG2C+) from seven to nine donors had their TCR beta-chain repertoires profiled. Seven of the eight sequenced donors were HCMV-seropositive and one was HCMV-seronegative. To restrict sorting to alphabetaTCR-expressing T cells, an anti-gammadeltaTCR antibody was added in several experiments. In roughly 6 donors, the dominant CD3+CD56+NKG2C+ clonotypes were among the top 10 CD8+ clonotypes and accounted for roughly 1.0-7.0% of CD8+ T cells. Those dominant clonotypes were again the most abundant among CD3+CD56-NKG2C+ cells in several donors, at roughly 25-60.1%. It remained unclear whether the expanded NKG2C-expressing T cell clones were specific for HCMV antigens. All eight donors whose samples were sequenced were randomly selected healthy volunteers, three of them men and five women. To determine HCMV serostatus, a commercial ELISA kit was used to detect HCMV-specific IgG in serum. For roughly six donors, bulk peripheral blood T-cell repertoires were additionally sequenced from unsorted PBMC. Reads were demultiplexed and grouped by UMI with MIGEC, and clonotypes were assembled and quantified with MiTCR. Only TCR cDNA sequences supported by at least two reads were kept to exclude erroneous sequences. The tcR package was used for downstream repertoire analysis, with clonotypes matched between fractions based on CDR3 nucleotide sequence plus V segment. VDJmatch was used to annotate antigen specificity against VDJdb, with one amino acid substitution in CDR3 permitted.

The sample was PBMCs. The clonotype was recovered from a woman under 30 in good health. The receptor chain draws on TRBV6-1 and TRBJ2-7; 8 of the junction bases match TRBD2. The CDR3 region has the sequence CASRREESSYEQYF. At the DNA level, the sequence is TGTGCCAGCCGGCGGGAGGAGAGCTCCTACGAGCAGTACTTC.